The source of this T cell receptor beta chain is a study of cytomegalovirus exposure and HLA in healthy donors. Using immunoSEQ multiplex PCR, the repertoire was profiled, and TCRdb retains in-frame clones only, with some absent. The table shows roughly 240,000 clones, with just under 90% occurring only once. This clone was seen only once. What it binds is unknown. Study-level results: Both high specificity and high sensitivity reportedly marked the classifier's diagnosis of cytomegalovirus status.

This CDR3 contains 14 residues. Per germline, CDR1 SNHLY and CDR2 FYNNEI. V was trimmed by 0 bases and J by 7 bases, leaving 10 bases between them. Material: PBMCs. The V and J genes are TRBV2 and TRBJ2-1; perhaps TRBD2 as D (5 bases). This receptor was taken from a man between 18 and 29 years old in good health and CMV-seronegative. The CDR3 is CASSEAGVLNEQFF. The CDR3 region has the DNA TGTGCCAGCAGTGAAGCGGGAGTATTAAATGAGCAGTTCTTC.